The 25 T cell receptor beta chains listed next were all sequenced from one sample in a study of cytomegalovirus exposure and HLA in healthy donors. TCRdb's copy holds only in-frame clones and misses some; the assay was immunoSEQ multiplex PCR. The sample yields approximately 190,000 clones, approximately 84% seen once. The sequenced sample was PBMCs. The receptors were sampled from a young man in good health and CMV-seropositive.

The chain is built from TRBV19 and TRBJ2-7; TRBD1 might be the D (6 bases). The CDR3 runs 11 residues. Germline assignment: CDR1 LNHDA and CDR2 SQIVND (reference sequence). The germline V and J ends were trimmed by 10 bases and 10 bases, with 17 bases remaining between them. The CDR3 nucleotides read TGTGCCACCCAACTCGGACAGAGACAGTACTTC. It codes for CATQLGQRQYF.

The CDR3 coding sequence is TGTGCCAGCAGTTTAGGCAGGGGGTACTATGGCTACACCTTC. Residues: CASSLGRGYYGYTF. The gene calls are TRBV27 and TRBJ1-2; TRBD1 agrees at 7 bases. Germline V gives CDR1 MNHEY, CDR2 SMNVEV (reference sequence). The length of the CDR3 is 14 residues. The J segment lost 3 bases and the V segment lost 2 bases, leaving 3 bases of the junction unmatched.

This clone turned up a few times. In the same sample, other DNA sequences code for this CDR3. The CDR3 spells CSASRGYEQYF. The CDR3 nucleotides read TGCAGTGCTAGTCGGGGCTACGAGCAGTACTTC. V gene TRBV20-1 combines with J gene TRBJ2-7; possibly TRBD2 for D (5 bases). The CDR3 runs 11 residues. The V and J ends lost 3 bases and 3 bases respectively, with 6 bases between them. Germline values: CDR1 DFQATT, CDR2 SNEGSKA (reference sequence).

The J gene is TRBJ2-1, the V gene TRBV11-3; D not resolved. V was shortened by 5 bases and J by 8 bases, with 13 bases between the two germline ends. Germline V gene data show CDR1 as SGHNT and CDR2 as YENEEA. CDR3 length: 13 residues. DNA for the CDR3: TGTGCCAGCAGCCCGCCAGGAAGAGATGAGCAGTTCTTC. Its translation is CASSPPGRDEQFF.

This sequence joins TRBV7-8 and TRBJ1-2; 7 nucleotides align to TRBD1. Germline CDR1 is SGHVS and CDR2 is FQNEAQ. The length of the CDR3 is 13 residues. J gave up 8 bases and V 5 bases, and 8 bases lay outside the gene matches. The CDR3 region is CASSPGGPIGYTF. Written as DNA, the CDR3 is TGTGCCAGCAGCCCAGGGGGGCCAATAGGCTACACCTTC.

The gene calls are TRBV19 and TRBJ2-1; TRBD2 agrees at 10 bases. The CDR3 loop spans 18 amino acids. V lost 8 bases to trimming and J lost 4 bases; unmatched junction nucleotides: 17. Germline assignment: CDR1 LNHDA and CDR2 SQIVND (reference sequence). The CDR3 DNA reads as TGTGCCAGTGGAGGGGGTTTCGGTCTAGCGGGGGAATACAATGAGCAGTTCTTC. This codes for CASGGGFGLAGEYNEQFF.

CDR3 region: CASSVGVGGSYDTQYF. CDR3 sequence (DNA): TGTGCCAGCAGCGTAGGTGTGGGAGGGTCCTATGATACGCAGTATTTT. J is TRBJ2-3 and V is TRBV9, with 7 positions matching TRBD2. Germline V gene lookup returns CDR1 SGDLS and CDR2 YYNGEE. This CDR3 contains 16 residues. After removal of 0 bases from V and 6 bases from J, the junction contained 10 bases not matched to a gene.

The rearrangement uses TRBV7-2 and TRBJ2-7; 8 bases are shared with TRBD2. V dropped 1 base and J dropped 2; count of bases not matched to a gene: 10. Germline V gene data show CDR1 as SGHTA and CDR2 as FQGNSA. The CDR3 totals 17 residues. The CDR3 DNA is TGTGCCAGCAGCTTAGGGACCCTAGCGGGCGTCGCCTACGAGCAGTACTTC. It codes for CASSLGTLAGVAYEQYF. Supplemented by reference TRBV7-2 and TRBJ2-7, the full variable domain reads GAGVSQSPSNKVTEKGKDVELRCDPISGHTALYWYRQSLGQGLEFLIYFQGNSAPDKSGLPSDRFSAERTGGSVSTLTIQRTQQEDSAVYLCASSLGTLAGVAYEQYFGPGTRLTVT.

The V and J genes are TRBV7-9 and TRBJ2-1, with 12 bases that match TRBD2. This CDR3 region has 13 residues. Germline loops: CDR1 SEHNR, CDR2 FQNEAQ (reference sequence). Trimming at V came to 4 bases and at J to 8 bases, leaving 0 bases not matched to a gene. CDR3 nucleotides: TGTGCCAGCAGCTCTAGCGGGAGGGATGAGCAGTTCTTC. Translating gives CASSSSGRDEQFF.

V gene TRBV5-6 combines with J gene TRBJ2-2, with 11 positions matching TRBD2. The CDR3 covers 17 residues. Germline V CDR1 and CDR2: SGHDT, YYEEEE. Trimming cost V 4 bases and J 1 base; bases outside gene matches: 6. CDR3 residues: CASSALLAGENTGELFF. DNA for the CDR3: TGTGCCAGCAGCGCTCTACTAGCGGGAGAGAACACCGGGGAGCTGTTTTTT.

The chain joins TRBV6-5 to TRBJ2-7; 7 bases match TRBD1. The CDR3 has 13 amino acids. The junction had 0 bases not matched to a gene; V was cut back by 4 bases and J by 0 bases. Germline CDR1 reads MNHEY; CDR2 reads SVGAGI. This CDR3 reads CASSWDSSYEQYF. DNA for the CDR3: TGTGCCAGCAGTTGGGACAGCTCCTACGAGCAGTACTTC.

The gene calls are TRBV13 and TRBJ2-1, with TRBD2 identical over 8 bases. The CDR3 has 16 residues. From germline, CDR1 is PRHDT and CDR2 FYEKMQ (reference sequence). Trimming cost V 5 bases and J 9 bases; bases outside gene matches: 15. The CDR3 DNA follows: TGTGCCAGCAGCCCTCAAAGCGGGAGAGTGGTAAGTGAGCAGTTCTTC. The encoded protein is CASSPQSGRVVSEQFF.

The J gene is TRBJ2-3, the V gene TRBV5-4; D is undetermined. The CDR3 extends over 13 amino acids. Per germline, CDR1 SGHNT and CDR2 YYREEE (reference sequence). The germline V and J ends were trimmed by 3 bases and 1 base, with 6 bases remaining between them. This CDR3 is CASSSLRTDTQYF. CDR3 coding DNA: TGTGCCAGCAGCTCCCTTCGCACAGATACGCAGTATTTT.

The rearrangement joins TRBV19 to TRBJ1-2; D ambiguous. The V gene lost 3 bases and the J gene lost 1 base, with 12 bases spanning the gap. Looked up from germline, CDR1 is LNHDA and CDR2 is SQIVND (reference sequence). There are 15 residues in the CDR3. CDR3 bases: TGTGCCAGTAGTATGGTTCGCGAACTTAACTATGGCTACACCTTC. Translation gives CASSMVRELNYGYTF.

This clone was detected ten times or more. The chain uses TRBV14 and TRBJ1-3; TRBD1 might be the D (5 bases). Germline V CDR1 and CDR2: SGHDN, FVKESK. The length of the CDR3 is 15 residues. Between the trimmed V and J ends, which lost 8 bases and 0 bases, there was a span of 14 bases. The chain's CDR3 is CASGGGVSSGNTIYF. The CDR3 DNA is TGTGCCAGCGGAGGAGGGGTCAGCTCTGGAAACACCATATATTTT.

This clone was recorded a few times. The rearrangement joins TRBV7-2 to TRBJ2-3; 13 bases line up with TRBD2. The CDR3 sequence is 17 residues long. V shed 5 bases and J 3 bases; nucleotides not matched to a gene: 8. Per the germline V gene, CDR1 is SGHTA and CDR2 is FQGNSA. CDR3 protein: CASSLTGTSGATDTQYF. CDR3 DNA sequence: TGTGCCAGCAGCCTAACCGGGACTAGCGGGGCGACAGATACGCAGTATTTT.

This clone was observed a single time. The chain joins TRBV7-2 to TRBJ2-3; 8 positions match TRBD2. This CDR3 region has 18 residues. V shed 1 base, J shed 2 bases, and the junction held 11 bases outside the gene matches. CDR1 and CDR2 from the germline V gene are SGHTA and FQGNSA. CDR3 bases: TGTGCCAGCAGCTTAGGGTCGGTTTGGCGGGAGGACACAGATACGCAGTATTTT. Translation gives CASSLGSVWREDTDTQYF.

CDR3 loop: CASSWIPHPGEQFF. The CDR3 bases are TGTGCCAGCAGCTGGATTCCCCATCCGGGGGAGCAGTTCTTC. V and J are TRBV7-3 and TRBJ2-1; perhaps TRBD2 as D (5 bases). V lost 4 bases and J lost 10, with 17 bases in between. The CDR3 loop spans 14 amino acids. Germline assignment: CDR1 SGHTA and CDR2 FQGTGA.

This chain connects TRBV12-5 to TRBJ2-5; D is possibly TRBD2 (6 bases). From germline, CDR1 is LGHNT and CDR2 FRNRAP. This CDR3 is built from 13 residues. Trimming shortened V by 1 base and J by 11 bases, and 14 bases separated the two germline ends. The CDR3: CASGLATPGLQYF. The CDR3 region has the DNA TGTGCTAGTGGTTTGGCTACCCCGGGACTGCAGTACTTC.

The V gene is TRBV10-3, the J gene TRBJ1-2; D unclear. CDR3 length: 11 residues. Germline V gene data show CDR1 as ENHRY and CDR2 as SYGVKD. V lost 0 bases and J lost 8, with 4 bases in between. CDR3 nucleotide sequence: TGTGCCATCAGTGAGTCGAGGGGCTACACCTTC. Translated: CAISESRGYTF.

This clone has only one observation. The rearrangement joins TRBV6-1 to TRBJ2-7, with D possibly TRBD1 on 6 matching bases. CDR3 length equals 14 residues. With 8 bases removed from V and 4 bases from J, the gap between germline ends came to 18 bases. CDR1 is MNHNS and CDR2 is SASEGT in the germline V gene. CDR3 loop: CASVDSPWAYEQYF. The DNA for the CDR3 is TGTGCCAGCGTGGACAGCCCGTGGGCTTACGAGCAGTACTTC.

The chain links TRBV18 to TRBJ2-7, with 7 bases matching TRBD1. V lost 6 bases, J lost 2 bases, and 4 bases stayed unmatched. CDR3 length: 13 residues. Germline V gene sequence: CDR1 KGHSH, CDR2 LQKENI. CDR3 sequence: CASSPGTAYEQYF. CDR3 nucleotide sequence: TGTGCCAGCTCCCCCGGGACAGCCTACGAGCAGTACTTC.

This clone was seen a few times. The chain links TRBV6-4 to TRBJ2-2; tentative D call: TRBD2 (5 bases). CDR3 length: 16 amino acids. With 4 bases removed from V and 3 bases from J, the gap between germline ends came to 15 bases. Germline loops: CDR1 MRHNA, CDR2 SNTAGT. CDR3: CASSAGETEYTGELFF. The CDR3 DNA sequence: TGTGCCAGCAGTGCCGGGGAGACGGAATACACCGGGGAGCTGTTTTTT.

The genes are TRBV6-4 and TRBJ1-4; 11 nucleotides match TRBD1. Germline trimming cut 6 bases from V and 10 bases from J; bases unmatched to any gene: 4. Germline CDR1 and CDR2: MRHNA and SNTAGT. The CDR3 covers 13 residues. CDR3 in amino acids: CASSEGQGGKLFF. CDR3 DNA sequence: TGTGCCAGCAGCGAGGGACAGGGGGGAAAACTGTTTTTT.

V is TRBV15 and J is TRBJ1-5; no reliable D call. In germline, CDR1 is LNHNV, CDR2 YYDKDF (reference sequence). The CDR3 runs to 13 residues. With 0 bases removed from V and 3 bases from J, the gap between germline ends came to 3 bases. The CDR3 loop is CATSRDYNQPQHF. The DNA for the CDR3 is TGTGCCACCAGCAGAGATTACAATCAGCCCCAGCATTTT.